A single sample is the source of the 17 T cell receptor beta chains below, sequenced in a study of T cell responses to AZD1222 COVID-19 vaccine. Libraries were prepared by immunoSEQ multiplex PCR; TCRdb keeps only in-frame clonotypes and omits some of them. The repertoire holds some 100,000 clones, with around nine tenths as singletons. Specimen: peripheral blood, collected on day 0 of AZD1222 vaccination. The receptors derive from an adult in good health.

This clone occurred once. The chain has TRBV9 and TRBJ1-6; D is perhaps TRBD1 (5 bases). This CDR3 comprises 14 residues. Germline assignment: CDR1 SGDLS and CDR2 YYNGEE. V was clipped by 2 bases and J by 10 bases, with 13 bases between them. The CDR3 spells CASSVGASGSPLHF. CDR3 bases: TGTGCCAGCAGCGTCGGGGCTTCGGGGTCACCCCTCCACTTT.

In its sample, this clone was seen once. V gene TRBV27 combines with J gene TRBJ1-1; 10 bases match TRBD1. The CDR3 has 16 amino acids. Germline V gene lookup returns CDR1 MNHEY and CDR2 SMNVEV (reference sequence). V gave up 5 bases and J gave up 0 bases; unmatched junction bases: 6. CDR3 in DNA: TGTGCCAGCAGTGCCTGGGACAGGGGTATGAACACTGAAGCTTTCTTT. This gives the protein CASSAWDRGMNTEAFF.

The chain combines TRBV5-1 with TRBJ1-1; weak D call: TRBD1 (6 bases). The CDR3 loop spans 14 amino acids. V lost 0 bases to trimming and J lost 4 bases, with 10 bases between them. CDR1 is SGHRS, CDR2 YFSETQ, per germline. CDR3 in amino acids: CASSLAGTSTEAFF. In DNA, the CDR3 is TGCGCCAGCAGCTTGGCCGGGACAAGCACTGAAGCTTTCTTT.

The genes are TRBV4-2 and TRBJ2-7; TRBD1 agrees at 8 bases. V trimming: 3 bases; J trimming: 7 bases; junction bases outside the gene matches: 11. The CDR3 sequence is 15 residues long. Germline assignment: CDR1 LGHNA and CDR2 YNFKEQ. Here the CDR3 reads CASSQTQGARGEQYF. DNA of the CDR3: TGTGCCAGCAGCCAGACGCAGGGGGCACGGGGGGAGCAGTACTTC.

This chain connects TRBV9 to TRBJ2-7; D is possibly TRBD1 or TRBD2 (5 bases each). CDR3 length: 16 residues. CDR1 is SGDLS, CDR2 YYNGEE, per germline. Deletions cut 4 bases from V and 7 bases from J, with 24 bases between. CDR3 residues: CASSLPGREPSGEQYF. As DNA, the CDR3 is TGTGCCAGCAGCCTTCCGGGACGTGAACCCTCCGGGGAGCAGTACTTC.

This chain uses TRBV7-9 with TRBJ1-1, with unresolved D. Germline assignment: CDR1 SEHNR and CDR2 FQNEAQ (reference sequence). V lost 8 bases and J 8 bases, leaving 18 bases between the germline ends. There are 13 residues in the CDR3. The CDR3 is CASSHGGNLEAFF. Written as DNA, the CDR3 is TGTGCCAGCTCCCACGGCGGGAATTTAGAAGCTTTCTTT.

V usage is TRBV3-1 (or the pseudogene TRBV3-2) and J usage is TRBJ1-2, with 9 bases matching TRBD1. V shed 4 bases and J 8 bases; nucleotides not matched to a gene: 8. The germline V gene has CDR1 LGHDT and CDR2 YNNKEL (reference sequence). The CDR3 is 14 residues long. In DNA form, the CDR3 reads TGTGCCAGCAGCCCTGGACAGGGGAACGAGGGCTACACCTTC. Its translation: CASSPGQGNEGYTF.

CDR3 nucleotide sequence: TGTGCCAGCAGCCAAGGGAGGAAGACCCAGTACTTC. It codes for CASSQGRKTQYF. The chain combines TRBV3-1 (or the pseudogene TRBV3-2) with TRBJ2-5, with D possibly matching TRBD2 (5 bases). Germline CDR1 LGHDT, CDR2 YNNKEL (reference sequence). The CDR3 covers 12 residues. The V end was cut by 1 base, the J end by 6 bases, with 6 bases between.

This clone occurred once. The V and J genes are TRBV4-2 and TRBJ2-1; 7 nucleotides align to TRBD2. Trimming cost V 3 bases and J 6 bases; bases outside gene matches: 11. Germline loops: CDR1 LGHNA, CDR2 YNFKEQ. The CDR3 length is 16 residues. CDR3 in DNA: TGTGCCAGCAGCCAGGGAAACGGGAGGCGGGGCAATGAGCAGTTCTTC. This sequence encodes CASSQGNGRRGNEQFF.

This clone was recorded a few times. The rearrangement uses TRBV7-6 and TRBJ1-6; 7 bases map to TRBD1. V gave up 4 bases and J gave up 7 bases; unmatched junction bases: 4. Germline CDR1 SGHVS, CDR2 FNYEAQ. The CDR3 is made up of 14 amino acids. Here the CDR3 DNA reads TGTGCCAGCAGCTCAGGGACAGCCAATTCACCCCTCCACTTT. Translation: CASSSGTANSPLHF.

V gene TRBV19 combines with J gene TRBJ1-5; TRBD1 agrees at 9 bases. CDR1 is LNHDA, CDR2 SQIVND, per germline (reference sequence). The trim removed 5 bases at V and 5 bases at J, leaving 7 bases unmatched. This CDR3 region has 15 residues. Written as DNA, the CDR3 is TGTGCCAGTAGTGACGGACAGGGGTTCTATCAGCCCCAGCATTTT. It yields the protein CASSDGQGFYQPQHF.

This clone has only one observation. The V gene is TRBV3-1 (or the pseudogene TRBV3-2), the J gene TRBJ1-3; TRBD1 is a possible D gene (6 bases). The germline CDR1 and CDR2 sequences are LGHDT and YNNKEL (reference sequence). This CDR3 comprises 17 residues. V was pared by 0 bases and J by 1 base, with 13 bases between. The CDR3 is CASSQDGDRSSGNTIYF. The CDR3 region has the DNA TGTGCCAGCAGCCAAGATGGAGACAGGTCGTCTGGAAACACCATATATTTT.

This clone has just one count. CDR3 DNA sequence: TGTGCCAGTAGTGTCAGGGGGCGGAATTCACCCCTCCACTTT. It specifies CASSVRGRNSPLHF. This sequence joins TRBV19 and TRBJ1-6; 8 nucleotides agree with TRBD1. In germline, CDR1 is LNHDA, CDR2 SQIVND (reference sequence). V was clipped by 5 bases and J by 7 bases; unmatched bases: 4. This CDR3 is built from 14 residues.

The CDR3 nucleotides read TGTGCCAGCAGCTTAGACAGCAACACTGAAGCTTTCTTT. Protein product: CASSLDSNTEAFF. This chain joins TRBV7-9 and TRBJ1-1; D is ambiguous. The CDR3 extends over 13 amino acids. Germline V gene lookup returns CDR1 SEHNR and CDR2 FQNEAQ (reference sequence). V lost 1 base and J lost 2, with 5 bases in between.

The sample holds one count of this clone. The V gene is TRBV7-2, the J gene TRBJ2-3, with a possible D match to TRBD2 (7 bases). Germline V gene data show CDR1 as SGHTA and CDR2 as FQGNSA. V lost 2 bases and J lost 1, with 22 bases in between. The CDR3 length is 19 residues. The CDR3 reads CASSLRLKGGRFGTDTQYF. Here the CDR3 DNA reads TGTGCCAGCAGCTTACGCCTAAAGGGGGGGAGGTTCGGCACAGATACGCAGTATTTT.

This clone showed up just once. The V and J genes are TRBV7-3 and TRBJ1-1, with TRBD1 matching over 8 bases. V was clipped by 5 bases and J by 0 bases; unmatched bases: 5. The germline V gene encodes CDR1 SGHTA and CDR2 FQGTGA. CDR3 length: 15 residues. CDR3 sequence: CASSPGGPMNTEAFF. The CDR3, as DNA: TGTGCCAGCAGCCCAGGGGGCCCAATGAACACTGAAGCTTTCTTT.

The V gene is TRBV7-2, the J gene TRBJ1-5; a possible D gene is TRBD1 (5 bases). Germline values: CDR1 SGHTA, CDR2 FQGNSA. The CDR3 runs 14 residues. The V gene lost 1 base and the J gene lost 6 bases, with 10 bases spanning the gap. CDR3 in DNA: TGTGCCAGCAGCTTAGGGGGGGGTAGTCAGCCCCAGCATTTT. Amino acids: CASSLGGGSQPQHF.